What follows are 19 T cell receptor beta chains derived from one specimen sequenced in a study of shared clonotypes between healthy human individuals. Profiling relied on immunoSEQ multiplex PCR, and the TCRdb table lists in-frame clones only, not all of them. The table lists 2,500,000 or so clones, 92% of them singletons. Sequencing was performed on naive CD4+ T cells from PBMCs. Stated subset: CD45RA+ positively selected. Receptors were obtained from a man aged 18 to 30 in good health. Some clones in this sample may be carry-over from other donors' samples.

The rearrangement links TRBV5-3 to TRBJ1-3; tentative D call: TRBD1 (5 bases). TRBV5-3 belongs to the ORF category, with a function that is uncertain. The V end lost 1 base, the J end lost 4 bases, and 24 bases lay between the germline ends. The CDR3 has 19 residues. For the CDR3, the DNA is TGTGCCAGAAGCTTGAGTAGGGGAGGGGTCGGGGAAGGAGGAAACACCATATATTTT. Its translation is CARSLSRGGVGEGGNTIYF.

The CDR3 loop reads CASSLGLSSDTQYF. In DNA, the CDR3 is TGCGCCAGCAGCTTGGGTTTGAGTAGTGATACGCAGTATTTT. The rearrangement links TRBV5-1 to TRBJ2-3; D is unresolved. Germline lookup yields CDR1 SGHRS and CDR2 YFSETQ. Trimming cost V 0 bases and J 6 bases, with 11 bases left between them. This CDR3 is built from 14 residues.

This chain connects TRBV4-1 to TRBJ2-6, with TRBD1 as a possible D gene (5 bases). Germline-derived CDR1 and CDR2 are MGHRA and YSYEKL. The CDR3 has 19 amino acids. With 0 bases removed from V and 0 bases from J, the gap between germline ends came to 15 bases. As DNA, the CDR3 is TGCGCCAGCAGCCAAGATCGCGACAGAATTAGCTCTGGGGCCAACGTCCTGACTTTC. Encoded protein: CASSQDRDRISSGANVLTF.

Only a few counts were recorded for this clone. This specimen includes other DNA sequences encoding the same CDR3. The chain carries TRBV5-4 and TRBJ2-7; D unresolved. The germline V gene has CDR1 SGHNT and CDR2 YYREEE (reference sequence). This CDR3 has 12 amino acids. Trimming stripped 4 bases from V and 3 bases from J, with 8 bases between. CDR3 DNA: TGTGCCAGCAGCCTCGACCTCTACGAGCAGTACTTC. This encodes CASSLDLYEQYF.

The rearrangement joins TRBV5-4 to TRBJ2-7; no clear D gene. This CDR3 is 15 amino acids long. CDR1 and CDR2 (germline): SGHNT, YYREEE (reference sequence). The V end lost 4 bases, the J end lost 0 bases, and 14 bases lay between the germline ends. CDR3 loop: CASSLGQAFSYEQYF. In DNA form, the CDR3 reads TGTGCCAGCAGCCTCGGGCAGGCCTTCTCCTACGAGCAGTACTTC.

This clone was found a few times. The same CDR3 is also encoded by other DNA sequences in this sample. The chain carries TRBV5-1 and TRBJ2-7; D not resolved. Germline V lookup: CDR1 SGHRS, CDR2 YFSETQ. Trimming took off 0 bases at V and 5 bases at J, with 6 bases between the two ends. This CDR3 contains 12 residues. The CDR3 nucleotides read TGCGCCAGCAGCTTGGTAGGGAACGAGCAGTACTTC. Translation gives CASSLVGNEQYF.

The rearrangement uses TRBV6-4 and TRBJ2-1; 14 bases line up with TRBD2. The trim removed 7 bases at V and 8 bases at J, leaving 7 bases unmatched. This CDR3 contains 15 residues. Germline CDR1 MRHNA, CDR2 SNTAGT. The chain's CDR3 is CASNPGLAGGYEQFF. The CDR3 bases are TGTGCCAGCAACCCTGGACTAGCGGGAGGCTATGAGCAGTTCTTC.

The genes are TRBV4-1 and TRBJ2-7, with 9 bases matching TRBD1. CDR1 is MGHRA, CDR2 YSYEKL, per germline. This CDR3 spans 19 amino acids. Germline trimming cut 1 base from V and 3 bases from J; bases unmatched to any gene: 16. The chain's CDR3 is CASSQGGQGTSVRYYEQYF. CDR3 in DNA: TGCGCCAGCAGCCAAGGGGGACAGGGAACTTCGGTGCGCTACTACGAGCAGTACTTC.

The chain is built from TRBV9 and TRBJ2-6; 8 nucleotides align to TRBD1. With 4 bases clipped from V and 12 bases from J, the junction kept 6 bases outside the gene matches. This CDR3 has 13 residues. CDR1 is SGDLS, CDR2 YYNGEE, per germline. CDR3 sequence: CASSTPGTGVLTF. CDR3 nucleotide sequence: TGTGCCAGCAGCACCCCCGGGACAGGCGTCCTGACTTTC.

The table lists this clone with a few counts. The chain uses TRBV19 and TRBJ1-3; D is unclear. V was trimmed by 9 bases and J by 0 bases, leaving 18 bases between them. The CDR3 extends over 16 amino acids. Germline CDR1 and CDR2: LNHDA and SQIVND (reference sequence). This CDR3 is CARTGAATSSGNTIYF. The CDR3 nucleotides read TGTGCCAGGACGGGCGCAGCTACCTCCTCTGGAAACACCATATATTTT.

The chain joins TRBV7-2 to TRBJ1-5; D might be TRBD1 (6 bases). Trimming took 7 bases from V and 7 from J, leaving 14 bases between them. The CDR3 runs to 13 residues. Germline CDR1 is SGHTA and CDR2 is FQGNSA. The CDR3 coding sequence is TGTGCCAGCACCTCCGGGAGGGGGCAGCCCCAGCATTTT. Protein: CASTSGRGQPQHF.

The chain uses TRBV18 and TRBJ2-7; the D gene could be TRBD1 or TRBD2 (5 bases each). This CDR3 has 14 amino acids. V was pared by 5 bases and J by 2 bases, with 13 bases between. Germline-derived CDR1 and CDR2 are KGHSH and LQKENI. In DNA, the CDR3 is TGTGCCAGCTCATCCAGGGACCGAACCTACGAGCAGTACTTC. Its protein product is CASSSRDRTYEQYF.

The chain employs TRBV23-1 and TRBJ2-1; D not certain. TRBV23-1 is identified as an open reading frame with a role that is uncertain. There are 14 residues in the CDR3. Deletions cut 0 bases from V and 5 bases from J, with 8 bases between. The CDR3 region is CASSQSGPNNEQFF. For the CDR3, the DNA is TGCGCCAGCAGTCAATCCGGCCCGAACAATGAGCAGTTCTTC.

Notes on this clone: At the DNA level, this CDR3 is encoded by other sequences in the same sample as well. CDR3 sequence reads: CASSLRQGNTGELFF. In nucleotides, the CDR3 is TGTGCCAGCAGTTTAAGGCAGGGGAACACCGGGGAGCTGTTTTTT. The chain carries TRBV27 and TRBJ2-2, with a possible D match to TRBD1 (5 bases). The CDR3 is 15 amino acids. Germline CDR1 MNHEY, CDR2 SMNVEV (reference sequence). V was pared by 2 bases and J by 1 base, with 8 bases between.

This clone was seen a single time. The CDR3 ends on some other residue instead of the conserved phenylalanine or tryptophan, so this is likely a read error. The DNA is omitted, as the CDR3 cannot be located on it reliably, and the CDR3 follows TCRdb's listing. The chain carries TRBV7-9 and TRBJ2-7; TRBD2 was called by the table and not checked on the DNA. Germline V CDR1 and CDR2: SEHNR, FQNEAQ (reference sequence). The CDR3 numbers 12 amino acids, ends counted. The CDR3 sequence is CASSTTRGGRVL.

The gene calls are TRBV28 and TRBJ2-7, with TRBD1 as a possible D gene (6 bases). V was shortened by 10 bases and J by 0 bases, with 13 bases between the two germline ends. Germline V gives CDR1 MDHEN, CDR2 SYDVKM. The CDR3 runs to 13 residues. CDR3: CATNRALSYEQYF. In DNA form, the CDR3 reads TGTGCCACCAACAGGGCCCTCTCCTACGAGCAGTACTTC.

This clone was seen only once. The CDR3 DNA sequence: TGTGCCAGCAGCCAAGAGAAGACTAGCGGGAGGCGCACAGATACGCAGTATTTT. Translated: CASSQEKTSGRRTDTQYF. The V call is TRBV14, the J call TRBJ2-3; TRBD2 matches at 13 bases. Looked up from germline, CDR1 is SGHDN and CDR2 is FVKESK. Unmatched junction bases numbered 4, after V lost 0 bases and J lost 1 base. CDR3 length: 18 residues.

The chain joins TRBV30 to TRBJ2-5; D uncertain. The CDR3 has 13 amino acids. With 0 bases removed from V and 13 bases from J, the gap between germline ends came to 18 bases. CDR1 is GTSNPN, CDR2 SVGIG, per germline (reference sequence). The CDR3 loop is CAWSVIFSGQWYF. CDR3 coding DNA: TGTGCCTGGAGTGTTATTTTTTCCGGCCAGTGGTACTTC.

The chain couples TRBV5-8 to TRBJ2-2, with D perhaps being TRBD1 or TRBD2 (5 bases each). The CDR3 consists of 16 residues. Deletions cut 4 bases from V and 1 base from J, with 14 bases between. Per germline, CDR1 SGHTS and CDR2 YDEGEE. In DNA, the CDR3 is TGTGCCAGCAGCGTAACGAGGGACGAGAACACCGGGGAGCTGTTTTTT. Protein sequence: CASSVTRDENTGELFF.